One and the same sample provided the 24 T cell receptor beta chains below, sequenced in a study of blood T cell repertoires in COVID-19. The method was immunoSEQ multiplex PCR; TCRdb's version includes in-frame clones alone and lacks a portion of them. The table has 100,000 or so clones, around 87% seen once. The sequenced sample was peripheral blood. The source of these receptors is a woman younger than 45 with acute or convalescent COVID-19.

This clone was observed once. The chain combines TRBV7-3 with TRBJ2-1; D is perhaps TRBD1 (7 bases). The CDR3 contains 15 residues. The V and J ends lost 1 base and 8 bases respectively, with 15 bases between them. From germline, CDR1 is SGHTA and CDR2 FQGTGA. CDR3 sequence: CASSLSGTEWDEQFF. The DNA of the CDR3 is TGTGCCAGCAGCTTAAGCGGGACAGAGTGGGATGAGCAGTTCTTC.

V usage is TRBV7-3 and J usage is TRBJ2-7; D is possibly TRBD1 (5 bases). There are 14 residues in the CDR3. Trimming took off 3 bases at V and 1 base at J, with 10 bases between the two ends. Per germline, CDR1 SGHTA and CDR2 FQGTGA. CDR3 nucleotide sequence: TGTGCCAGCAGCTTGTACAGGTATTCCTACGAGCAGTACTTC. It encodes CASSLYRYSYEQYF.

This rearrangement joins TRBV20-1 to TRBJ1-1; D call uncertain. V lost 3 bases and J 0 bases, leaving 5 bases between the germline ends. The CDR3 is 12 residues long. Germline V gene data show CDR1 as DFQATT and CDR2 as SNEGSKA (reference sequence). In DNA form, the CDR3 reads TGCAGTGCTAGTGTAGTGAACACTGAAGCTTTCTTT. Protein product: CSASVVNTEAFF.

The rearrangement joins TRBV7-9 to TRBJ1-6; no definite D call. The CDR3 runs 14 residues. The V and J ends lost 5 bases and 6 bases respectively, with 11 bases between them. Germline V gene sequence: CDR1 SEHNR, CDR2 FQNEAQ (reference sequence). CDR3 in amino acids: CASSRTVSNSPLHF. Written as DNA, the CDR3 is TGTGCCAGCAGCCGAACAGTCAGTAATTCACCCCTCCACTTT.

This clone was recorded a few times. The J gene is TRBJ2-7, the V gene TRBV11-2; possibly TRBD1 for D (5 bases). The CDR3 runs to 14 residues. V was trimmed by 0 bases and J by 2 bases, leaving 8 bases between them. Per germline, CDR1 SGHAT and CDR2 FQNNGV. CDR3 DNA: TGTGCCAGCAGCTTAGAACCGGACACCTACGAGCAGTACTTC. This translates into CASSLEPDTYEQYF.

The chain employs TRBV5-1 and TRBJ2-7; TRBD1 might be the D (6 bases). Trimming removed 0 bases from V and 5 bases from J, with 12 bases in between. Germline V gene lookup returns CDR1 SGHRS and CDR2 YFSETQ. The CDR3 length is 14 residues. The CDR3: CASSLGGTGNEQYF. CDR3 sequence (DNA): TGCGCCAGCAGCTTGGGGGGCACAGGGAACGAGCAGTACTTC.

The rearrangement uses TRBV18 and TRBJ1-4, with D possibly matching TRBD1 (5 bases). V was clipped by 3 bases and J by 3 bases, with 14 bases between them. CDR1 and CDR2 (germline): KGHSH, LQKENI. CDR3 length: 16 amino acids. The CDR3 DNA reads TGTGCCAGCTCACCCCTAATGGGGGGATCTAATGAAAAACTGTTTTTT. Translation: CASSPLMGGSNEKLFF. The whole variable domain, remainder taken from reference TRBV18 and TRBJ1-4, is NAGVMQNPRHLVRRRGQEARLRCSPMKGHSHVYWYRQLPEEGLKFMVYLQKENIIDESGMPKERFSAEFPKEGPSILRIQQVVRGDSAAYFCASSPLMGGSNEKLFFGSGTQLSVL.

This clone was counted only a few times. The chain recombines TRBV5-4 with TRBJ1-1; D is undetermined. Trimming cost V 1 base and J 4 bases, with 8 bases left between them. This CDR3 region has 13 residues. From germline, CDR1 is SGHNT and CDR2 YYREEE (reference sequence). The DNA for the CDR3 is TGTGCCAGCAGCTTGTTTGATAGCACTGAAGCTTTCTTT. It specifies CASSLFDSTEAFF.

The genes are TRBV18 and TRBJ1-4, with TRBD1 as a possible D gene (6 bases). The CDR3 runs 15 residues. The germline gives CDR1 KGHSH, CDR2 LQKENI. Trimming cost V 6 bases and J 8 bases, with 19 bases left between them. CDR3 coding DNA: TGTGCCAGCTCGCACCCGAGGGGGAAGGAGGAAAAACTGTTTTTT. Encoded protein: CASSHPRGKEEKLFF.

V gene TRBV24-1 combines with J gene TRBJ2-2; TRBD1 matches at 10 bases. Looked up from germline, CDR1 is KGHDR and CDR2 is SFDVKD. The CDR3 covers 16 residues. V dropped 7 bases and J dropped 3; count of bases not matched to a gene: 7. The CDR3 loop is CATRKRTGGDTGELFF. The CDR3 DNA reads as TGTGCCACCAGAAAGAGGACAGGGGGGGACACCGGGGAGCTGTTTTTT.

This rearrangement joins TRBV7-3 to TRBJ2-3, with D possibly TRBD1 on 5 matching bases. Germline assignment: CDR1 SGHTA and CDR2 FQGTGA. The CDR3 spans 14 residues. The germline V and J ends were trimmed by 5 bases and 2 bases, with 11 bases remaining between them. The CDR3 region has the DNA TGTGCCAGCAGCAGACAGCTTACCACAGATACGCAGTATTTT. Translation gives CASSRQLTTDTQYF.

The V gene is TRBV7-6, the J gene TRBJ2-7; 8 bases match TRBD1. Trimming at V came to 0 bases and at J to 2 bases, leaving 6 bases not matched to a gene. Germline V gene lookup returns CDR1 SGHVS and CDR2 FNYEAQ. This CDR3 has 16 amino acids. CDR3 in amino acids: CASSLADQGATYEQYF. The CDR3 region has the DNA TGTGCCAGCAGCTTAGCGGACCAGGGGGCGACCTACGAGCAGTACTTC. Combining the CDR3 with reference TRBV7-6 and TRBJ2-7 gives the whole variable domain GAGVSQSPRYKVTKRGQDVALRCDPISGHVSLYWYRQALGQGPEFLTYFNYEAQQDKSGLPNDRFSAERPEGSISTLTIQRTEQRDSAMYRCASSLADQGATYEQYFGPGTRLTVT.

The chain has TRBV10-1 and TRBJ1-2; maybe TRBD1 (6 bases). Germline lookup yields CDR1 WNHNN and CDR2 SYGVQD (reference sequence). The V gene lost 7 bases and the J gene lost 2 bases, with 23 bases spanning the gap. The CDR3 is 17 residues long. The CDR3 sequence: CASINRAFAWINYGYTF. CDR3 nucleotide sequence: TGCGCCAGCATCAACAGGGCGTTTGCTTGGATAAACTATGGCTACACCTTC.

This clone appeared once. The rearrangement links TRBV2 to TRBJ2-2; TRBD1 matches 7 bases. With 4 bases clipped from V and 4 bases from J, the junction kept 6 bases outside the gene matches. Germline lookup yields CDR1 SNHLY and CDR2 FYNNEI. The CDR3 length is 15 residues. CDR3 sequence: CASSGNRGATGELFF. Written as DNA, the CDR3 is TGTGCCAGCAGTGGGAACAGGGGAGCCACCGGGGAGCTGTTTTTT.

The chain carries TRBV28 and TRBJ2-3; 10 positions agree with TRBD2. The V gene end was trimmed by 5 bases and the J gene end by 5 bases; junction bases not matched to a gene: 10. The CDR3 is made up of 16 amino acids. The germline V gene has CDR1 MDHEN and CDR2 SYDVKM. CDR3 region: CASSPGTSVKLDTQYF. CDR3 DNA: TGTGCCAGCAGTCCTGGGACTAGCGTTAAGTTAGATACGCAGTATTTT.

The chain uses TRBV27 and TRBJ1-5; possible D gene TRBD1, 5 bases. Germline CDR1 reads MNHEY; CDR2 reads SMNVEV (reference sequence). The CDR3 length is 15 residues. Trimming shortened V by 2 bases and J by 1 base, and 9 bases separated the two germline ends. The CDR3 region is CASSLGALSNQPQHF. The CDR3 nucleotides are TGTGCCAGCAGTTTAGGGGCGTTGAGCAATCAGCCCCAGCATTTT.

V usage is TRBV27 and J usage is TRBJ2-3; 7 bases align to TRBD1. CDR1 MNHEY and CDR2 SMNVEV come from the germline V gene (reference sequence). The CDR3 consists of 13 residues. The junction had 3 bases not matched to a gene; V was cut back by 3 bases and J by 6 bases. In nucleotides, the CDR3 is TGTGCCAGCAGTTTGGACAGGTGGGATACGCAGTATTTT. This gives the protein CASSLDRWDTQYF.

CDR3 nucleotides: TGTGCCTGGAGTGCTGGTTATGAGGGCACTGAAGCTTTCTTT. Its translation is CAWSAGYEGTEAFF. The chain combines TRBV30 with TRBJ1-1; the D is unclear. The germline V and J ends were trimmed by 1 base and 4 bases, with 13 bases remaining between them. Germline loops: CDR1 GTSNPN, CDR2 SVGIG (reference sequence). The CDR3 spans 14 residues.

The table lists this clone with a few counts. This sequence joins TRBV28 and TRBJ1-2; TRBD1 matches at 10 bases. This CDR3 contains 16 residues. V shed 10 bases, J shed 4 bases, and the junction held 15 bases outside the gene matches. Germline V CDR1 and CDR2: MDHEN, SYDVKM. The CDR3 spells CATTIGGQGSGYGYTF. The CDR3, as DNA: TGTGCCACCACCATCGGGGGACAGGGGAGTGGCTATGGCTACACCTTC.

The chain joins TRBV6-5 to TRBJ2-1, with D unclear. Looked up from germline, CDR1 is MNHEY and CDR2 is SVGAGI. Trimming removed 7 bases from V and 6 bases from J, with 13 bases in between. The CDR3 is made up of 13 amino acids. This CDR3 reads CASTSGWSNEQFF. DNA of the CDR3: TGTGCCAGCACCTCCGGGTGGAGCAATGAGCAGTTCTTC.

The V gene is TRBV7-9, the J gene TRBJ2-5; no reliable D call. The V gene lost 2 bases and the J gene lost 1 base, with 8 bases spanning the gap. The CDR3 has 14 amino acids. CDR1 SEHNR and CDR2 FQNEAQ come from the germline V gene (reference sequence). CDR3 in DNA: TGTGCCAGCAGCTTACCCCGGTTCCAAGAGACCCAGTACTTC. Amino acids: CASSLPRFQETQYF.

V usage is TRBV6-6 and J usage is TRBJ2-5, with a possible D match to TRBD2 (5 bases). V shed 4 bases and J shed 2 bases, with 8 bases lying between them. Germline loops: CDR1 MNHNY, CDR2 SVGAGI (reference sequence). The CDR3 has 13 amino acids. The CDR3 DNA follows: TGTGCCAGCAGTTCGGACTTTCAAGAGACCCAGTACTTC. It specifies CASSSDFQETQYF.

This chain connects TRBV6-5 to TRBJ1-5; D gene unclear. Deletions cut 6 bases from V and 7 bases from J, with 16 bases between. The germline CDR1 and CDR2 sequences are MNHEY and SVGAGI. CDR3 length equals 14 residues. The CDR3 nucleotides are TGTGCCAGCAGCCTGGGCCGATCACCCCAGCCCCAGCATTTT. Protein: CASSLGRSPQPQHF.

The rearrangement uses TRBV18 and TRBJ2-7; the D gene is possibly TRBD2 (5 bases). Trimming cost V 3 bases and J 6 bases, with 9 bases left between them. The germline V gene has CDR1 KGHSH and CDR2 LQKENI. The CDR3 consists of 12 residues. The CDR3 nucleotides are TGTGCCAGCTCACCGGACTCCGGCGAGCAGTACTTC. Its translation: CASSPDSGEQYF. Filled out from reference TRBV18 and TRBJ2-7, the complete variable domain reads NAGVMQNPRHLVRRRGQEARLRCSPMKGHSHVYWYRQLPEEGLKFMVYLQKENIIDESGMPKERFSAEFPKEGPSILRIQQVVRGDSAAYFCASSPDSGEQYFGPGTRLTVT.